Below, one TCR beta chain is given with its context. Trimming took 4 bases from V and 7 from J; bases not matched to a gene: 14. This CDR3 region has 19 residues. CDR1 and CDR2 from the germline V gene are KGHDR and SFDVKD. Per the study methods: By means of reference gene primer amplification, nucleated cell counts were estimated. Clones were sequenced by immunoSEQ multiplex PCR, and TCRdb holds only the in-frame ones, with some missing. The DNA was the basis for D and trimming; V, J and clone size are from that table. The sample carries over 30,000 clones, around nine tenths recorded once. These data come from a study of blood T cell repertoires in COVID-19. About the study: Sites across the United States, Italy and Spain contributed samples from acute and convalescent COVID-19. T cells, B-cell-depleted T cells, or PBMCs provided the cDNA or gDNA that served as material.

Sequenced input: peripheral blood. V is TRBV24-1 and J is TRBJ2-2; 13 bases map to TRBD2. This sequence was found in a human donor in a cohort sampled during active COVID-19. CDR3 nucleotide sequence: TGTGCCACCAGTGAGTCGGGACTAGCGGGACTGTCGGGGATCGGGGAGCTGTTTTTT. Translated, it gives CATSESGLAGLSGIGELFF.